These 11 T cell receptor beta chains came from one sample sequenced in a study of blood T cell repertoires in COVID-19 (dated by TCRdb to between 2020 and 2021). The library was prepared using the immunoSEQ multiplex PCR assay. Sourced from immuneACCESS, this table was stored by TCRdb with only in-frame sequences that have V and J called. A share of the clones is absent; for the studies checked, an unresolved V gene accounts for under half, and the remainder has no known explanation. This sample gives some 120,000 clones in total; about 94% of them show up just once. Around 2% of the sample is taken by the ten largest. Sequencing input: peripheral blood. Receptors originate from a man aged 45-60 years with COVID-19, enrolled during active disease.

The rearrangement links TRBV15 to TRBJ2-2, with D possibly TRBD2 on 6 matching bases. CDR1 and CDR2 from the germline V gene are LNHNV and YYDKDF (reference sequence). Trimming stripped 5 bases from V and 0 bases from J, with 10 bases between. This CDR3 contains 15 residues. The CDR3 DNA follows: TGTGCCACCAGCCCCCGGACTACGAACACCGGGGAGCTGTTTTTT. This translates into CATSPRTTNTGELFF. The full variable domain, in which reference TRBV15 and TRBJ2-2 provide the parts outside the CDR3, is DAMVIQNPRYQVTQFGKPVTLSCSQTLNHNVMYWYQQKSSQAPKLLFHYYDKDFNNEADTPDNFQSRRPNTSFCFLDIRSPGLGDTAMYLCATSPRTTNTGELFFGEGSRLTVL.

The chain joins TRBV6-1 to TRBJ2-5; the match to TRBD2 covers 11 bases. V lost 1 base and J lost 4; bases outside the gene matches: 2. The CDR3 runs 15 residues. Germline CDR1 and CDR2: MNHNS and SASEGT. DNA of the CDR3: TGTGCCAGCAGTGAAGTGGGACTAGCGGTAGAGACCCAGTACTTC. Its translation is CASSEVGLAVETQYF.

This chain joins TRBV6-5 and TRBJ2-4; TRBD1 aligns across 9 bases. This CDR3 has 13 amino acids. The V gene's germline CDR1 is MNHEY and CDR2 SVGAGI. The V and J ends lost 6 bases and 6 bases, in that order; junction bases with no gene match: 3. As DNA, the CDR3 is TGTGCCAGCAGCCGGGGACAGGGAAACATTCAGTACTTC. Protein product: CASSRGQGNIQYF.

The V call is TRBV3-1 (or the pseudogene TRBV3-2), the J call TRBJ2-1; 10 nucleotides line up with TRBD2. V gave up 2 bases and J gave up 2 bases; unmatched junction bases: 6. The length of the CDR3 is 17 residues. The germline V gene has CDR1 LGHDT and CDR2 YNNKEL (reference sequence). This CDR3 reads CASSQPLAGAPYNEQFF. The DNA for the CDR3 is TGTGCCAGCAGCCAACCTCTAGCGGGAGCCCCCTACAATGAGCAGTTCTTC.

This sequence joins TRBV7-2 and TRBJ2-5, with TRBD2 identical over 9 bases. The CDR3 runs to 14 residues. V lost 3 bases to trimming and J lost 5 bases; unmatched junction nucleotides: 4. Per the germline V gene, CDR1 is SGHTA and CDR2 is FQGNSA. The CDR3: CASSLTSGTETQYF. The DNA for the CDR3 is TGTGCCAGCAGCTTGACTAGCGGTACGGAGACCCAGTACTTC.

This chain connects TRBV7-2 to TRBJ1-4; weak D call: TRBD1 (6 bases). CDR3 length equals 15 residues. Per germline, CDR1 SGHTA and CDR2 FQGNSA. V lost 5 bases and J 2 bases, leaving 12 bases between the germline ends. The CDR3 region is CASSGSGVTNEKLFF. The CDR3 DNA follows: TGTGCCAGCAGCGGGTCAGGGGTTACTAATGAAAAACTGTTTTTT.

The chain recombines TRBV28 with TRBJ2-3; D perhaps matches TRBD1 (6 bases). V dropped 7 bases and J dropped 2 bases, with 10 bases sitting between them. CDR1 is MDHEN and CDR2 is SYDVKM in the germline V gene. This CDR3 comprises 13 residues. DNA of the CDR3: TGTGCCAGCACAGGACAGAACACAGATACGCAGTATTTT. It specifies CASTGQNTDTQYF.

V usage is TRBV27 and J usage is TRBJ2-7, with D maybe TRBD1 (5 bases). This CDR3 has 14 amino acids. Looked up from germline, CDR1 is MNHEY and CDR2 is SMNVEV (reference sequence). The V end was cut by 5 bases, the J end by 0 bases, with 11 bases between. CDR3 sequence: CASSHQGISYEQYF. In DNA, the CDR3 is TGTGCCAGCAGTCACCAGGGAATCTCCTACGAGCAGTACTTC.

The chain carries TRBV5-4 and TRBJ2-2; the match to TRBD2 covers 7 bases. V shed 0 bases, J shed 5 bases, and the junction held 4 bases outside the gene matches. CDR1 SGHNT and CDR2 YYREEE come from the germline V gene (reference sequence). This CDR3 contains 15 residues. This CDR3 reads CASSLASGVTGELFF. DNA for the CDR3: TGTGCCAGCAGCTTGGCTAGCGGAGTAACCGGGGAGCTGTTTTTT. Variable domain in full (rest from reference TRBV5-4 and TRBJ2-2): ETGVTQSPTHLIKTRGQQVTLRCSSQSGHNTVSWYQQALGQGPQFIFQYYREEENGRGNFPPRFSGLQFPNYSSELNVNALELDDSALYLCASSLASGVTGELFFGEGSRLTVL.

This chain connects TRBV19 to TRBJ2-7; 13 nucleotides match TRBD2. Germline loops: CDR1 LNHDA, CDR2 SQIVND (reference sequence). This CDR3 region has 16 residues. Trimming at V came to 7 bases and at J to 3 bases, leaving 9 bases not matched to a gene. The CDR3 DNA reads as TGTGCCAGTACCGCCTCAGGACTAGCGGGAGTCTACGAGCAGTACTTC. Amino acids: CASTASGLAGVYEQYF.

This clone was seen a few times. V usage is TRBV19 and J usage is TRBJ1-4; D remains ambiguous. Trimming left V 4 bases short and J 4 bases short, with 16 bases between. The germline CDR1 and CDR2 sequences are LNHDA and SQIVND (reference sequence). The CDR3 is made up of 16 amino acids. CDR3 DNA: TGTGCCAGTAGTAGCAACACCGCGGCAGTTAATGAAAAACTGTTTTTT. Its translation is CASSSNTAAVNEKLFF.